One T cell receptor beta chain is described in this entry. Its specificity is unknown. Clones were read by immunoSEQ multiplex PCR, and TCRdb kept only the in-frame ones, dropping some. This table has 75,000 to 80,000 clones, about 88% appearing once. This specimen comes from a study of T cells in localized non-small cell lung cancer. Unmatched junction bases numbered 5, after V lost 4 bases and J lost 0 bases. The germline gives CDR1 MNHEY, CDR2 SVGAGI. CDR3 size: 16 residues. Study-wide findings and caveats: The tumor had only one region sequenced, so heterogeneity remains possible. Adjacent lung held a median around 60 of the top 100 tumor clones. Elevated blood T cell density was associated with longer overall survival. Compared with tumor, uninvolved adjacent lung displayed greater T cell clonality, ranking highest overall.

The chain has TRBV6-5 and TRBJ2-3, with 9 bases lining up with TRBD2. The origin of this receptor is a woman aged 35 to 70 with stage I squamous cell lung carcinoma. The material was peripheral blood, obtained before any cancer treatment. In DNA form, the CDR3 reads TGTGCCAGCAGTTCACGGCGGGGGGGAAGCACAGATACGCAGTATTTT. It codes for CASSSRRGGSTDTQYF.